What follows is one T cell receptor (beta chain) and its context. Its target antigen remains unknown. No per-base quality is available; no much larger clone lies one base away. The germline V gene (reference sequence) gives CDR1 as MNHEY and CDR2 as SMNVEV. The V end loses 4 bases and the J end loses 2 bases, and a stretch of 18 bases separates them. The CDR3 contains 16 residues, cysteine and phenylalanine counted. Only the CDR3 DNA is retained, 48 bases long and in frame from the first base. Using the deep immunoSEQ assay, multiplex PCR amplified TCR CDR3 regions from genomic DNA. Extracted genomic DNA from each cell subset was spread evenly across all wells of several immunoSEQ 96-well plates, with each plate serving as a replicate. Each replicate PCR for sorted subsets received about 180 ng genomic DNA, equal to around 32,000 T cell genomes. Purified libraries were measured with a Qubit 3.0 fluorometer, size-checked on a Bioanalyzer 2100, and measured again with the KAPA Library Quantification kit. Every immunoSEQ 96-well plate was sequenced on a dedicated single-read 150-cycle Illumina NextSeq 550 flow cell. The authors processed their data as follows. The immunoSEQ output contained only junctional sequences without quality scores, so filtering could not match that applied to full-length reads. To assign V/J genes and CDR3, sequences were annotated using PyIR, a Python wrapper for IgBLAST v1.9, with IMGT germline references. Any read was removed if the V/J assignment was weak (E-value above 1e-6), the CDR3 was missing, or the read contained stop codons, out-of-frame junctions, or ambiguous translated residues. A V3J clonotype was defined by an identical inferred V gene, J gene, and CDR3 amino acid sequence. To compute the percentage overlap between repertoires, the number of shared unique clonotypes was divided by the size of the smaller repertoire. RTK rarefaction, the Chao1 estimator, and Recon v2.1 estimates of unobserved clonotypes were used to assess repertoire richness. For all TCRbeta clonotypes obtained by the gDNA method from four donors, generation probabilities were computed with OLGA. TCRdb retrieved this table from immuneACCESS and kept in-frame rearrangements only. Not all clones are present; in checked studies, unresolved V genes account for under half, and no reason is known for the remainder. V, J and clone size are taken as reported in that table, and D and trimming were inferred from the DNA itself. This sample lists approximately 840,000 clones; roughly 96% were detected once. The ten biggest clones cover about 0.22% of the sample.

The entry originates in a study of shared clonotypes between healthy human individuals (dated by TCRdb to 2020 to 2022). Describing the broader study: The cohort comprised a couple of women and a few men aged 18 to 49 years. Leukapheresis yielded between about 0.94 and 8.9 billion PBMCs per donor. To increase sequencing depth and limit assay-specific biases, different laboratories used diverse techniques to prepare libraries and sequence TCR repertoires. For each donor, CD4 naive and CD4 memory were each given three plates, CD8 naive was given two plates, and CD8 memory was given one plate. To estimate repertoire size and how much clonotypes are shared between individuals, the study performed deep sequencing of blood TCR repertoires from a few healthy adults. Findings and caveats that apply to the study as a whole: Larger estimated clonotype richness was generally found for naive subsets than for memory subsets. Compared with non-shared clonotypes, the clonotypes found in all four sorted-subset donors had higher generation probabilities. Incomplete sequencing was indicated by rarefaction of sorted-subset datasets, despite the large sequencing depth. Because the study included a small number of donors, the genetic and exposure-history diversity represented was limited. Based on pairwise subsampling, the degree of clonotype sharing among donors was expected to be affected by sequencing depth. About 5% of naive CD4, around 3.6% of naive CD8, 2.3% of memory CD4, and around 0.4% of memory CD8 clonotypes were shared across several donors. Sampling was limited to blood, and TCR repertoires in tissue likely differ from TCR repertoires in blood.

CD8 naive samples were obtained by positive selection for CCR7 among CD45RO-negative cells, yielding a CD45RA+CCR7+ population from which TemRA cells were excluded. Healthy HIV-negative adults with no recently reported acute infections or vaccinations were included as donors. Every donor was a Caucasian adult living in Nashville, Tennessee, USA. After blood collection by leukapheresis, PBMCs were isolated using Ficoll-Histopaque density gradient centrifugation and then cryopreserved in the vapor phase of liquid nitrogen. Analytical flow cytometry was used to check the purity and quantity of each magnetically sorted T cell population. Each sorted fraction had its genomic DNA isolated and then quantified by UV absorbance on a Nanodrop 2000c.

The sequencing input was naive CD8+ T cells sorted from blood. Read against the paper, the sample's cell subset or site label means: CD45RA+CCR7+. The sequence is built from TRBV27 and TRBJ2-7; the D gene is perhaps TRBD2, from 7 matching bases. The sequence came from a man aged 25 to 40 in good health. The CDR3 loop reads CASSSSRGATAYEQYF. The bases are TGTGCCAGCAGTTCCTCCCGGGGGGCGACCGCCTACGAGCAGTACTTC.